The TCR beta chain described here comes from a study of OX40 agonist ivuxolimab in advanced cancers. The study, taken as a whole, reports: The average count of expanded clones was higher among CD8+ T cells than among CD4+.

CDR3 length: 15 residues. Germline loops: CDR1 SEHNR, CDR2 FQNEAQ (reference sequence). Trimming took 2 bases from V and 6 from J, leaving 15 bases between them. This table comes from immunoSEQ multiplex PCR, and its TCRdb copy is limited to in-frame clones, with some not included. This sample carries just under 80,000 clones, approximately 84% of them seen once, and the ten largest clones take 20% to 25%. Turning to this clone: The antigen is unknown.

The material sequenced was CD4+ or CD8+ T cells sorted from blood, taken in a trial of the OX40 agonist ivuxolimab. The rearrangement joins TRBV7-9 to TRBJ2-3, with D perhaps assigned TRBD1 or TRBD2 (5 bases each). The clonotype originates from an adult with an advanced solid tumor such as melanoma, head and neck, liver or kidney cancer. Here the CDR3 DNA reads TGTGCCAGCAGCTTAATCCTTGGGGGTTGGGATACGCAGTATTTT. Translating it yields CASSLILGGWDTQYF.